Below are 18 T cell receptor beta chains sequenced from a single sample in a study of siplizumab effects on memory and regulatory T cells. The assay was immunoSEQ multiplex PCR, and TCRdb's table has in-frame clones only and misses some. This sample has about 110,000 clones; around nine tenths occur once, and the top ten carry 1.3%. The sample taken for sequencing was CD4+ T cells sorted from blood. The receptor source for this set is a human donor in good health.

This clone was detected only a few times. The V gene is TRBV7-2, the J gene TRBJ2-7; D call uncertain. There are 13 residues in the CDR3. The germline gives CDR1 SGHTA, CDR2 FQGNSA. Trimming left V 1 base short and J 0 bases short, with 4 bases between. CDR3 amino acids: CASSLGVSYEQYF. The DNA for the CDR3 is TGTGCCAGCAGCTTAGGGGTCTCCTACGAGCAGTACTTC.

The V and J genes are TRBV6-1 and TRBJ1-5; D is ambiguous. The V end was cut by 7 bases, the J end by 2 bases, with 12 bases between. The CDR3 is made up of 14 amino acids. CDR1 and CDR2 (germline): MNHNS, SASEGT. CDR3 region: CASTGGNGNQPQHF. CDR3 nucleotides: TGTGCCAGCACAGGAGGGAACGGCAATCAGCCCCAGCATTTT.

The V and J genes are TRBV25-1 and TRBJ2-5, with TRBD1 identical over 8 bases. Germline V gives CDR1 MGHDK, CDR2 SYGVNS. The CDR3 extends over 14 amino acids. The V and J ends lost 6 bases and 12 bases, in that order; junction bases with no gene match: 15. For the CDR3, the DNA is TGTGCCAGCAGGGACCCCCAGGGGGCGCAAGTAAAGTACTTC. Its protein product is CASRDPQGAQVKYF.

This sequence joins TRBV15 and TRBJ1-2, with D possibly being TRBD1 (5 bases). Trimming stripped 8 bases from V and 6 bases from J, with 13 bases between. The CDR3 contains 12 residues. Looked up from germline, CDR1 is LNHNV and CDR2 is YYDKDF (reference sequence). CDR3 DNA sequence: TGTGCCACCTCGGCGGGGCTCGATGGCTACACCTTC. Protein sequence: CATSAGLDGYTF. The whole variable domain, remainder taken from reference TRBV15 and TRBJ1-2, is DAMVIQNPRYQVTQFGKPVTLSCSQTLNHNVMYWYQQKSSQAPKLLFHYYDKDFNNEADTPDNFQSRRPNTSFCFLDIRSPGLGDTAMYLCATSAGLDGYTFGSGTRLTVV.

The CDR3 reads CASSLIAEETQYF. CDR3 nucleotide sequence: TGCGCCAGCAGCTTGATAGCGGAAGAGACCCAGTACTTC. The J gene is TRBJ2-5, the V gene TRBV5-1; D is possibly TRBD2 (6 bases). V lost 1 base to trimming and J lost 3 bases, with 7 bases between them. The CDR3 is made up of 13 amino acids. The V gene's germline CDR1 is SGHRS and CDR2 YFSETQ. Using reference TRBV5-1 and TRBJ2-5 for the parts outside the CDR3, the full variable domain is KAGVTQTPRYLIKTRGQQVTLSCSPISGHRSVSWYQQTPGQGLQFLFEYFSETQRNKGNFPGRFSGRQFSNSRSEMNVSTLELGDSALYLCASSLIAEETQYFGPGTRLLVL.

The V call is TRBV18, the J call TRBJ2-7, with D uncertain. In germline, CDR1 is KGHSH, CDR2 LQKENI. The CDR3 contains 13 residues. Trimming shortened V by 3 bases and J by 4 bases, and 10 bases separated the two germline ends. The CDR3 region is CASSPPGLYEQYF. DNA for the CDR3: TGTGCCAGCTCACCTCCAGGTTTGTACGAGCAGTACTTC.

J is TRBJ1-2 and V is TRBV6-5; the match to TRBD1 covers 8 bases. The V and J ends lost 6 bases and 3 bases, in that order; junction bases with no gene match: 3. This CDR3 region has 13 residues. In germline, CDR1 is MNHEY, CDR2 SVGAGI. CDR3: CASRLDRDYGYTF. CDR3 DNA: TGTGCCAGCAGATTGGACAGGGACTATGGCTACACCTTC.

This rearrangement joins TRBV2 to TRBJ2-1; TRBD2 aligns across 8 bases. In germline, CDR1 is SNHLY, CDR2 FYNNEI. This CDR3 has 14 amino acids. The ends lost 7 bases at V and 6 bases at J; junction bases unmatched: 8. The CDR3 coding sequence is TGTGCCAGCAAAAAGCGGGAGTTGACCAATGAGCAGTTCTTC. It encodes CASKKRELTNEQFF.

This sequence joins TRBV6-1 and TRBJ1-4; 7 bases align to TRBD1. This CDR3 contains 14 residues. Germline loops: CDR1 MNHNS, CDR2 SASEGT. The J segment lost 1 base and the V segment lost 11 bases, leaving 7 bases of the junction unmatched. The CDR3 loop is CALKGGGTNEKLFF. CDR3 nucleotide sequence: TGTGCCTTGAAAGGGGGCGGAACTAATGAAAAACTGTTTTTT.

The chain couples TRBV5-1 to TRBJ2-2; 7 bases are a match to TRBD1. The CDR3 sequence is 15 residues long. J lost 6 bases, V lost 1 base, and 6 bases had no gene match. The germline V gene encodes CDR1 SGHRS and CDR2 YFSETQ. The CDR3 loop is CASSLLTGVPGELFF. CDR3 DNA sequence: TGCGCCAGCAGCTTGCTAACAGGGGTACCCGGGGAGCTGTTTTTT.

CDR3 amino acids: CASSPWGEVADTQYF. CDR3 bases: TGTGCCAGCAGTCCCTGGGGGGAGGTAGCAGATACGCAGTATTTT. This chain joins TRBV6-5 and TRBJ2-3; possible D gene TRBD2, 6 bases. The V gene lost 5 bases and the J gene lost 4 bases, with 16 bases spanning the gap. The CDR3 is made up of 15 amino acids. Germline loops: CDR1 MNHEY, CDR2 SVGAGI.

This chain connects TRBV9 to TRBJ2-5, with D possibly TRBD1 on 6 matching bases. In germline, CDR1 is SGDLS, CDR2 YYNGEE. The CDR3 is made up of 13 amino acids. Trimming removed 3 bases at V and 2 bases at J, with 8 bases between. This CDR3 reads CASSGTVQETQYF. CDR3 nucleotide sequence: TGTGCCAGCAGCGGGACAGTTCAAGAGACCCAGTACTTC.

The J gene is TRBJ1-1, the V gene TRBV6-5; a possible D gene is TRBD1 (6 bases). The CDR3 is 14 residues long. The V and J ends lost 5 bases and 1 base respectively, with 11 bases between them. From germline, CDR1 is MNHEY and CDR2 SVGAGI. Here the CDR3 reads CASSRQGPNTEAFF. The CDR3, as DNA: TGTGCCAGCAGTAGGCAGGGGCCGAACACTGAAGCTTTCTTT.

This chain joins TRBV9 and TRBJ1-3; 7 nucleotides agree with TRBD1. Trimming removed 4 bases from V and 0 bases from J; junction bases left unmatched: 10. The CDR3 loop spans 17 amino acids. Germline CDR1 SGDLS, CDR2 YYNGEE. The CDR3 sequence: CASSPAGTAFSGNTIYF. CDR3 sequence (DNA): TGTGCCAGCAGCCCAGCCGGGACAGCATTCTCTGGAAACACCATATATTTT.

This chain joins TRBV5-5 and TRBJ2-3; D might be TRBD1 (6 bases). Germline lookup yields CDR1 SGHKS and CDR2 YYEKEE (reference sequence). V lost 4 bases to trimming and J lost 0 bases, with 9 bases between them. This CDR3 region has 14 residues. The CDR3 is CASSRDISTDTQYF. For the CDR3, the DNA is TGTGCCAGCAGCAGGGACATTAGCACAGATACGCAGTATTTT.

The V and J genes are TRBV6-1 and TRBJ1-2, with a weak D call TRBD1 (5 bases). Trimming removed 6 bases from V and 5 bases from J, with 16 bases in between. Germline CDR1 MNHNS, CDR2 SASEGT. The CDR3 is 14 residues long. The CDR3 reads CASRPQQELYGYTF. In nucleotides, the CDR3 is TGTGCCAGCAGGCCCCAACAGGAGTTATATGGCTACACCTTC.

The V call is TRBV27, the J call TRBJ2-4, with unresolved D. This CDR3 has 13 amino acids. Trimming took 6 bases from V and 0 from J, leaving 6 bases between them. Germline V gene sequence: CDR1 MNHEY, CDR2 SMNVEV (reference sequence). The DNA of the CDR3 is TGTGCCAGCAGGCCCCTAGCCAAAAACATTCAGTACTTC. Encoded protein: CASRPLAKNIQYF.

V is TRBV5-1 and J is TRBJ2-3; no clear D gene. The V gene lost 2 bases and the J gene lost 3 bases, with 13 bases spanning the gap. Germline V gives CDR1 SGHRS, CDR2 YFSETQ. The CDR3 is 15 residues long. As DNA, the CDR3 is TGCGCCAGCAGCTTAGGGCCTTCTGGGACAGATACGCAGTATTTT. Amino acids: CASSLGPSGTDTQYF. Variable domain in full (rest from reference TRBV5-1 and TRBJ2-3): KAGVTQTPRYLIKTRGQQVTLSCSPISGHRSVSWYQQTPGQGLQFLFEYFSETQRNKGNFPGRFSGRQFSNSRSEMNVSTLELGDSALYLCASSLGPSGTDTQYFGPGTRLTVL.